This TCR beta chain is from a study of T cells in localized non-small cell lung cancer. Only in-frame clones appear in the TCRdb table, and some are missing; sequencing was by immunoSEQ multiplex PCR. The sample lists about 77,000 clones, approximately 90% occurring once. Trimming shortened V by 1 base and J by 6 bases, and 10 bases separated the two germline ends. The germline V gene has CDR1 SGHRS and CDR2 YFSETQ. The CDR3 has 13 residues. The TCR originated in a woman between 35 and 75 years old with stage I squamous cell lung carcinoma. This sample comprised peripheral blood, obtained before any cancer treatment. The chain combines TRBV5-1 with TRBJ1-2; the D gene is possibly TRBD1 (6 bases). Here the CDR3 reads CASSLQGYDGYTF. The CDR3 region has the DNA TGCGCCAGCAGCTTGCAGGGGTACGATGGCTACACCTTC.